The rows below give T cell receptor beta chains drawn from one sample of a study of CD8+ T cells in alopecia areata. Sequencing used immunoSEQ multiplex PCR; TCRdb keeps in-frame clones, though not all of them. The sample holds tens of thousands of clones, around 44% seen once. The material sequenced was NKG2D-low CD8+ T cells sorted from blood. The origin of the receptors is a human donor with alopecia areata. Each CDR3 is given with its conserved first and last residue. Each record gives: CDR3 protein, CDR3 DNA, clone size, J gene, D gene, V gene. D genes are given only for firm matches. Where a row states a size, it is once, few, many or the class of an expanded clone; other rows omit it.

CDR3 protein: CASSEDRGYQPQHF
CDR3 DNA: TGTGCCAGCAGTGAAGACAGGGGTTATCAGCCCCAGCATTTT
clone size: once
J gene: TRBJ1-5
D gene: TRBD1
V gene: TRBV2

CDR3 protein: CASSDIDSPLHF
CDR3 DNA: TGTGCCAGCAGTGACATAGATTCACCCCTCCACTTT
clone size: NA
J gene: TRBJ1-6
D gene: NA
V gene: TRBV2

CDR3 protein: CSVEESGGNQPQHF
CDR3 DNA: TGCAGCGTTGAAGAAAGCGGAGGGAATCAGCCCCAGCATTTT
clone size: NA
J gene: TRBJ1-5
D gene: NA
V gene: TRBV29-1

CDR3 protein: CASGVGGSQPQHF
CDR3 DNA: TGTGCCAGCGGCGTGGGAGGATCGCAGCCCCAGCATTTT
clone size: NA
J gene: TRBJ1-5
D gene: NA
V gene: TRBV9

CDR3 protein: CAIGGAEQETQYF
CDR3 DNA: TGTGCCATTGGGGGGGCGGAACAAGAGACCCAGTACTTC
clone size: NA
J gene: TRBJ2-5
D gene: NA
V gene: TRBV7-6

CDR3 protein: CSVGGAHGNTIYF
CDR3 DNA: TGCAGCGTGGGGGGAGCACACGGGAACACCATATATTTT
clone size: NA
J gene: TRBJ1-3
D gene: NA
V gene: TRBV29-1

CDR3 protein: CASSLVGGVRIFF
CDR3 DNA: TGTGCCAGCAGCTTAGTGGGGGGAGTCAGGATTTTCTTT
clone size: NA
J gene: TRBJ1-1
D gene: NA
V gene: TRBV11-2

CDR3 protein: CASSLWTGRNTGELFF
CDR3 DNA: TGCGCCAGCAGCCTTTGGACAGGACGAAACACCGGGGAGCTGTTTTTT
clone size: medium-sized
J gene: TRBJ2-2
D gene: TRBD1
V gene: TRBV5-1

CDR3 protein: CASSPEGFRVVEELFF
CDR3 DNA: TGTGCCAGCAGCCCGGAGGGTTTCAGGGTAGTCGAGGAGCTGTTTTTT
clone size: NA
J gene: TRBJ2-2
D gene: NA
V gene: TRBV5-6

CDR3 protein: CASSRVAGGYNEQFF
CDR3 DNA: TGTGCCAGTAGTAGGGTAGCGGGGGGTTACAATGAGCAGTTCTTC
clone size: few
J gene: TRBJ2-1
D gene: TRBD2
V gene: TRBV19

CDR3 protein: CASSERETQYF
CDR3 DNA: TGTGCCAGCAGTGAAAGAGAGACCCAGTACTTC
clone size: NA
J gene: TRBJ2-5
D gene: NA
V gene: TRBV2

CDR3 protein: CASSQEQDSYGYTF
CDR3 DNA: TGTGCCAGCAGCCAAGAACAGGACAGCTATGGCTACACCTTC
clone size: NA
J gene: TRBJ1-2
D gene: NA
V gene: TRBV4-2

CDR3 protein: CASRAAGGWNEQFF
CDR3 DNA: TGTGCCTCAAGGGCGGCGGGAGGGTGGAATGAGCAGTTCTTC
clone size: NA
J gene: TRBJ2-1
D gene: TRBD2
V gene: TRBV30

CDR3 protein: CASSVSISGGTEQYF
CDR3 DNA: TGTGCCAGCAGTGTGTCCATAAGCGGAGGAACCGAGCAGTACTTC
clone size: NA
J gene: TRBJ2-7
D gene: NA
V gene: TRBV2

CDR3 protein: CASTVKQSQGVNEQFF
CDR3 DNA: TGTGCCAGCACCGTGAAGCAATCTCAGGGGGTCAATGAGCAGTTCTTC
clone size: few
J gene: TRBJ2-1
D gene: TRBD1
V gene: TRBV2

CDR3 protein: CSVAIRGTEAFF
CDR3 DNA: TGCAGCGTTGCCATCCGGGGCACTGAAGCTTTCTTT
clone size: NA
J gene: TRBJ1-1
D gene: NA
V gene: TRBV29-1

CDR3 protein: CASGGGTEAFF
CDR3 DNA: TGTGCCAGCGGAGGTGGGACTGAAGCTTTCTTT
clone size: NA
J gene: TRBJ1-1
D gene: NA
V gene: TRBV9

CDR3 protein: CASGFRGYQPQHF
CDR3 DNA: TGTGCTAGTGGTTTCCGGGGGTATCAGCCCCAGCATTTT
clone size: NA
J gene: TRBJ1-5
D gene: NA
V gene: TRBV12-5

CDR3 protein: CSVEKMGTSAYEQYF
CDR3 DNA: TGCAGCGTTGAAAAGATGGGGACTAGCGCCTACGAGCAGTACTTC
clone size: NA
J gene: TRBJ2-7
D gene: TRBD2
V gene: TRBV29-1

CDR3 protein: CASSPTTSYEQYF
CDR3 DNA: TGTGCCAGCAGCCCGACCACTTCCTACGAGCAGTACTTC
clone size: NA
J gene: TRBJ2-7
D gene: NA
V gene: TRBV5-6

CDR3 protein: CATSAIPGTGTGELFF
CDR3 DNA: TGTGCCACCAGCGCCATACCAGGGACAGGCACCGGGGAGCTGTTTTTT
clone size: few
J gene: TRBJ2-2
D gene: TRBD1
V gene: TRBV15

CDR3 protein: CASSLDGRANEQYF
CDR3 DNA: TGTGCCAGCAGCTTAGACGGGAGGGCCAACGAGCAGTACTTC
clone size: NA
J gene: TRBJ2-7
D gene: TRBD2
V gene: TRBV7-6

CDR3 protein: CSVEGGQGSPQHF
CDR3 DNA: TGCAGCGTTGAGGGGGGACAGGGATCGCCCCAGCATTTT
clone size: NA
J gene: TRBJ1-5
D gene: TRBD1
V gene: TRBV29-1

CDR3 protein: CASRGLGSHTGELFF
CDR3 DNA: TGTGCCAGCAGGGGGCTCGGTTCGCACACCGGGGAGCTGTTTTTT
clone size: NA
J gene: TRBJ2-2
D gene: NA
V gene: TRBV7-9

CDR3 protein: CASSQAGTSGSYNEQFF
CDR3 DNA: TGCGCCAGCAGCCAAGCCGGGACTAGCGGCTCCTACAATGAGCAGTTCTTC
clone size: few
J gene: TRBJ2-1
D gene: TRBD2
V gene: TRBV4-3

CDR3 protein: CASSGAWTEAFF
CDR3 DNA: TGTGCCAGTTCGGGGGCTTGGACTGAAGCTTTCTTT
clone size: few
J gene: TRBJ1-1
D gene: NA
V gene: TRBV19

CDR3 protein: CASSGPDNEQFF
CDR3 DNA: TGTGCCAGCAGTGGCCCGGACAATGAGCAGTTCTTC
clone size: NA
J gene: TRBJ2-1
D gene: NA
V gene: TRBV2

CDR3 protein: CASNPGQRPKRSYNEQFF
CDR3 DNA: TGTGCCAGCAACCCGGGACAGAGACCGAAAAGGTCCTACAATGAGCAGTTCTTC
clone size: few
J gene: TRBJ2-1
D gene: TRBD1
V gene: TRBV28

CDR3 protein: CASSQDLAGGRGEQFF
CDR3 DNA: TGCGCCAGCAGCCAAGATCTAGCGGGGGGGCGCGGTGAGCAGTTCTTC
clone size: few
J gene: TRBJ2-1
D gene: TRBD2
V gene: TRBV4-3

CDR3 protein: CSARTIDKNIQYF
CDR3 DNA: TGCAGCGCCCGGACGATTGACAAAAACATTCAGTACTTC
clone size: few
J gene: TRBJ2-4
D gene: NA
V gene: TRBV29-1

CDR3 protein: CSVDLFGTGKETQYF
CDR3 DNA: TGCAGCGTTGACCTTTTTGGGACAGGGAAGGAGACCCAGTACTTC
clone size: NA
J gene: TRBJ2-5
D gene: TRBD1
V gene: TRBV29-1

CDR3 protein: CASSLALETQYF
CDR3 DNA: TGTGCCAGCAGCTTAGCACTAGAGACCCAGTACTTC
clone size: NA
J gene: TRBJ2-5
D gene: NA
V gene: TRBV11-1

CDR3 protein: CASSLGTGTYNEQFF
CDR3 DNA: TGTGCCAGCAGTTTAGGCACAGGCACCTACAATGAGCAGTTCTTC
clone size: once
J gene: TRBJ2-1
D gene: NA
V gene: TRBV27

CDR3 protein: CASSQERRPVGYTF
CDR3 DNA: TGCGCCAGCAGCCAAGAACGGAGGCCTGTTGGCTACACCTTC
clone size: NA
J gene: TRBJ1-2
D gene: NA
V gene: TRBV4-3

CDR3 protein: CASSHGGDEQFF
CDR3 DNA: TGTGCCAGCAGCCATGGCGGGGATGAGCAGTTCTTC
clone size: few
J gene: TRBJ2-1
D gene: NA
V gene: TRBV13

CDR3 protein: CASHRTSFYEQYF
CDR3 DNA: TGTGCCAGCCACCGGACTAGCTTCTACGAGCAGTACTTC
clone size: once
J gene: TRBJ2-7
D gene: TRBD2
V gene: TRBV2

CDR3 protein: CASSPGSGGANVLTF
CDR3 DNA: TGTGCCAGCAGTCCAGGGTCTGGCGGGGCCAACGTCCTGACTTTC
clone size: NA
J gene: TRBJ2-6
D gene: NA
V gene: TRBV6-5

CDR3 protein: CASSTGYEQYF
CDR3 DNA: TGTGCCAGCAGTACAGGATACGAGCAGTACTTC
clone size: NA
J gene: TRBJ2-7
D gene: NA
V gene: TRBV28

CDR3 protein: CASSPGRESREQYF
CDR3 DNA: TGTGCCAGCTCCCCGGGAAGGGAGAGTCGCGAGCAGTACTTC
clone size: few
J gene: TRBJ2-7
D gene: NA
V gene: TRBV18

CDR3 protein: CASSEGFYEQYF
CDR3 DNA: TGTGCCAGCAGTGAAGGTTTCTACGAGCAGTACTTC
clone size: few
J gene: TRBJ2-7
D gene: NA
V gene: TRBV2

CDR3 protein: CASSEKGQGEETQYF
CDR3 DNA: TGTGCCAGCAGTGAAAAGGGGCAGGGGGAAGAGACCCAGTACTTC
clone size: NA
J gene: TRBJ2-5
D gene: TRBD1
V gene: TRBV2